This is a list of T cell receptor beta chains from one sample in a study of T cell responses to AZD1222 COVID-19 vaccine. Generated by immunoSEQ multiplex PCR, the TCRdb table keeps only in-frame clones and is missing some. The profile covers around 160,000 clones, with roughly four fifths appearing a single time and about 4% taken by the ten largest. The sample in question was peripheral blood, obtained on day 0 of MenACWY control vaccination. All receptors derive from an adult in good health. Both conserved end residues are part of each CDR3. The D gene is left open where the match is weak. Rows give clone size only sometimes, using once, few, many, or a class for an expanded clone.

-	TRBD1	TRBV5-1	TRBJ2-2	CASSLRQGGDTGELFF	TGCGCCAGCAGCTTGAGACAGGGTGGGGACACCGGGGAGCTGTTTTTT
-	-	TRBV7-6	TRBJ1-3	CASSPGQLSGNTIYF	TGTGCCAGCAGCCCAGGACAGCTCTCTGGAAACACCATATATTTT
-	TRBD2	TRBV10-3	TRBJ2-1	CAISDSSGRVYNEQFF	TGTGCCATCAGTGATTCTAGCGGGAGAGTTTACAATGAGCAGTTCTTC
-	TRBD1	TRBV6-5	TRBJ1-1	CASSQQGAGTEAFF	TGTGCCAGCAGTCAACAGGGGGCCGGGACTGAAGCTTTCTTT
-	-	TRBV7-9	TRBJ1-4	CASSLVKVSTNEKLFF	TGTGCCAGCAGCTTAGTGAAAGTATCAACTAATGAAAAACTGTTTTTT
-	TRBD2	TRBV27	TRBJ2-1	CASSGGGISLFF	TGTGCCAGCAGTGGCGGGGGTATATCTTTGTTCTTC
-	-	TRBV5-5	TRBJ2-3	CASSLVDVTDTQYF	TGTGCCAGCAGCTTGGTGGACGTCACAGATACGCAGTATTTT
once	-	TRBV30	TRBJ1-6	CAWSVGGHNSPLHF	TGTGCCTGGAGTGTGGGGGGACACAATTCACCCCTCCACTTT
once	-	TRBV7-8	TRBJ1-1	CASSLLGPPEAFF	TGTGCCAGCAGCCTACTTGGTCCCCCTGAAGCTTTCTTT
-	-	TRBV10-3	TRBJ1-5	CAISGTADQPQHF	TGTGCCATCAGCGGGACGGCTGATCAGCCCCAGCATTTT
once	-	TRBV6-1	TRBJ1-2	CASSEGFQGFGGYTF	TGTGCCAGCAGTGAAGGCTTCCAGGGATTTGGTGGCTACACCTTC
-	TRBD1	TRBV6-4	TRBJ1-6	CASSGGTGTSPLHF	TGTGCCAGCAGCGGCGGGACAGGGACTTCACCCCTCCACTTT
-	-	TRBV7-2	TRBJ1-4	CASSLGGWSGKLFF	TGTGCCAGCAGCTTAGGTGGTTGGAGCGGAAAACTGTTTTTT
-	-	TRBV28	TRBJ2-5	CASSRDGLYQETQYF	TGTGCCAGCAGTCGCGACGGTTTGTACCAAGAGACCCAGTACTTC
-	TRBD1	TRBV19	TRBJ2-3	CASSIGTGARTDTQYF	TGTGCCAGTAGTATTGGGACAGGGGCCCGCACAGATACGCAGTATTTT
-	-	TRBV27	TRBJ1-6	CASTLGTTYNSPLHF	TGTGCCAGCACCCTAGGGACTACCTATAATTCACCCCTCCACTTT
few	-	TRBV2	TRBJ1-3	CASSDGGSGNTIYF	TGTGCCAGCAGTGATGGCGGGTCTGGAAACACCATATATTTT
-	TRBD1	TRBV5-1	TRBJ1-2	CASSSQTGTNYGYTF	TGCGCCAGCAGCTCACAGACAGGGACCAACTATGGCTACACCTTC
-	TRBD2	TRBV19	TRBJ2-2	CASGKLAANTGELFF	TGTGCCAGTGGAAAACTAGCGGCTAACACCGGGGAGCTGTTTTTT
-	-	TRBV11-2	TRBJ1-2	CASSLAPGGDYGYTF	TGTGCCAGCAGCTTGGCCCCCGGGGGCGACTATGGCTACACCTTC
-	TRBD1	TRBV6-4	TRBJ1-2	CASSESGGYGYTF	TGTGCCAGCAGTGAGTCAGGGGGATATGGCTACACCTTC
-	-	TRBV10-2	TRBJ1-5	CASSESPGAPGNQPQHF	TGCGCCAGCAGTGAGTCGCCCGGGGCACCGGGTAATCAGCCCCAGCATTTT
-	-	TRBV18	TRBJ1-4	CASSPDEKLFF	TGTGCCAGCTCACCCGATGAAAAACTGTTTTTT
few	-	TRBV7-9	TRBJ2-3	CASSLGLGSDTQYF	TGTGCCAGCAGCTTAGGCTTGGGATCAGATACGCAGTATTTT
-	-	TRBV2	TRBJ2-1	CASTSGWGNEQFF	TGTGCCAGCACCAGCGGGTGGGGGAATGAGCAGTTCTTC
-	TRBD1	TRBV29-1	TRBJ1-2	CSVQGADGYTF	TGCAGCGTACAGGGGGCGGATGGCTACACCTTC
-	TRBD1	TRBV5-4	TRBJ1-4	CASSRSGQGGEKLFF	TGTGCCAGCAGCCGATCCGGACAGGGAGGTGAAAAACTGTTTTTT
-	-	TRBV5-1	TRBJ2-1	CASSLAPGASGNEQFF	TGCGCCAGCAGCTTGGCCCCAGGGGCGAGTGGTAATGAGCAGTTCTTC
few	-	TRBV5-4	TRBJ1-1	CASSPAIGMNTEAFF	TGTGCCAGCAGCCCCGCCATCGGCATGAACACTGAAGCTTTCTTT
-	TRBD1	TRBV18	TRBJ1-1	CASSHRTGGAWNTEAFF	TGTGCCAGCTCACATAGAACAGGGGGCGCTTGGAACACTGAAGCTTTCTTT
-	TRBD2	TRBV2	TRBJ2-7	CASSNFRGGYEQYF	TGTGCCAGCAGTAACTTCCGGGGGGGCTACGAGCAGTACTTC
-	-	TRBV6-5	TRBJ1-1	CASKARNTEAFF	TGTGCCAGCAAGGCGCGGAACACTGAAGCTTTCTTT
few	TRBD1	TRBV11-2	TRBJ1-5	CASSIGTGGTQPQHF	TGTGCCAGCAGTATCGGGACAGGTGGGACTCAGCCCCAGCATTTT
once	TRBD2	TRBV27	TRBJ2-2	CASRGQGGLAGSSGELFF	TGTGCCAGCAGAGGCCAGGGGGGACTAGCGGGTTCCTCCGGGGAGCTGTTTTTT
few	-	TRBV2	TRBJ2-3	CASSENPRGSTSDTQYF	TGTGCCAGCAGTGAAAACCCACGGGGGAGTACCTCAGATACGCAGTATTTT
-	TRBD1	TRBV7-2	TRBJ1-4	CASQGAPTNEKLFF	TGTGCCAGCCAGGGGGCCCCAACTAATGAAAAACTGTTTTTT
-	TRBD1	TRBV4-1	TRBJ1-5	CASSQLTGIFNQPQHF	TGCGCCAGCAGCCAGCTGACAGGGATCTTCAATCAGCCCCAGCATTTT
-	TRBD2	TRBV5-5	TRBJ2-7	CASSPTSGGASEQYF	TGTGCCAGCAGCCCCACTAGCGGGGGGGCGTCCGAGCAGTACTTC
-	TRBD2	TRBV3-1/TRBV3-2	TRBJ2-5	CASSQEGGEWETQYF	TGTGCCAGCAGCCAAGAGGGAGGGGAGTGGGAGACCCAGTACTTC
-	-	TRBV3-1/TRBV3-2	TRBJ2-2	CASSQGGAQTGELFF	TGTGCCAGCAGCCAGGGGGGGGCCCAAACCGGGGAGCTGTTTTTT
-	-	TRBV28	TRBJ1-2	CASSLARVGGYTF	TGTGCCAGCAGTTTGGCCCGGGTGGGTGGCTACACCTTC
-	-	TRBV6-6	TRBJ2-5	CASSYRAKGQETQYF	TGTGCCAGCAGTTACCGAGCGAAGGGGCAAGAGACCCAGTACTTC
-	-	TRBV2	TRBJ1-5	CASSPEDRFNQPQHF	TGTGCCAGCAGTCCCGAAGACAGGTTCAATCAGCCCCAGCATTTT
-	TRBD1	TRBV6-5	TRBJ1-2	CASRGTGYHGYTF	TGTGCCAGCAGGGGGACAGGGTACCATGGCTACACCTTC
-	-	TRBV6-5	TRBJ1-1	CASSSYRNTEAFF	TGTGCCAGCAGTTCGTATCGGAACACTGAAGCTTTCTTT
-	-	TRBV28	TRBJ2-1	CASSGVGTHPYNEQFF	TGTGCCAGCAGTGGGGTGGGGACTCATCCCTACAATGAGCAGTTCTTC
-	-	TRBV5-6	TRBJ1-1	CASSLRTPRGTEAFF	TGTGCCAGCAGCCTTCGGACGCCAAGGGGGACTGAAGCTTTCTTT
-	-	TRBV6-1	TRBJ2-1	CASSDPGARGTYNEQFF	TGTGCCAGCAGTGATCCGGGGGCCCGAGGGACCTACAATGAGCAGTTCTTC
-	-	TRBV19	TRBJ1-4	CASSIGWQGNEKLFF	TGTGCCAGTAGTATTGGTTGGCAGGGGAATGAAAAACTGTTTTTT
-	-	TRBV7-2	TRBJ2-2	CASSLLTGLNTGELFF	TGTGCCAGCAGCCTCCTGACAGGCCTCAACACCGGGGAGCTGTTTTTT
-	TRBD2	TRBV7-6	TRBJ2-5	CASSQGLAGEGTQYF	TGTGCCAGCAGCCAAGGACTAGCGGGTGAGGGGACCCAGTACTTC
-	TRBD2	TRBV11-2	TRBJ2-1	CASSPGLAGGLGSYNEQFF	TGTGCCAGCAGCCCCGGACTAGCGGGGGGGTTGGGCTCCTACAATGAGCAGTTCTTC
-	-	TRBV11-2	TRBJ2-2	CASSSKGVSNTGELFF	TGTGCCAGCAGCTCGAAGGGGGTATCGAACACCGGGGAGCTGTTTTTT
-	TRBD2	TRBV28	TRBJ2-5	CASSFGVAGSETQYF	TGTGCCAGCAGTTTTGGGGTAGCGGGGTCAGAGACCCAGTACTTC
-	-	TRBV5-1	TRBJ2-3	CASSLGPRDTQYF	TGCGCCAGCAGCCTTGGGCCCCGGGATACGCAGTATTTT